The 9 T cell receptor beta chains reported below all come from one sample, sequenced in a study of control samples from healthy donors and cancer patients. Assay: immunoSEQ multiplex PCR; the TCRdb copy retains only in-frame clones and omits some. The sample holds about 150,000 clones, about 94% seen once. The sequenced sample was blood. These receptors originate from a man aged 45 to 65 in good health.

CDR3 nucleotides: TGTGCCAGCAGCGCGGGGAGGGGGACATTAAGGGGAAACACCATATATTTT. Its translation is CASSAGRGTLRGNTIYF. V usage is TRBV9 and J usage is TRBJ1-3; D perhaps matches TRBD1 (6 bases). Germline V gene lookup returns CDR1 SGDLS and CDR2 YYNGEE. The CDR3 contains 17 residues. Trimming shortened V by 3 bases and J by 4 bases, and 20 bases separated the two germline ends.

The chain has TRBV9 and TRBJ2-7; D may correspond to TRBD1 or TRBD2 (5 bases each). V lost 4 bases to trimming and J lost 2 bases, with 16 bases between them. The germline CDR1 and CDR2 sequences are SGDLS and YYNGEE. This CDR3 contains 15 residues. CDR3 nucleotide sequence: TGTGCCAGCAGCCCCCGCCCCGGGGCTACCTACGAGCAGTACTTC. Protein product: CASSPRPGATYEQYF. Looking up the rest from reference TRBV9 and TRBJ2-7 gives the full variable domain: DSGVTQTPKHLITATGQRVTLRCSPRSGDLSVYWYQQSLDQGLQFLIQYYNGEERAKGNILERFSAQQFPDLHSELNLSSLELGDSALYFCASSPRPGATYEQYFGPGTRLTVT.

The chain combines TRBV12-3 or TRBV12-4 with TRBJ1-1; 8 bases are shared with TRBD1. The CDR3 totals 12 residues. Trimming took 5 bases from V and 10 from J; bases not matched to a gene: 6. CDR3 DNA: TGTGCCAGCAGTCGGACAGGGTTGGTAGCTTTCTTT. Its protein product is CASSRTGLVAFF.

The chain links TRBV6-5 to TRBJ1-1, with D unresolved. Trimming removed 2 bases at V and 5 bases at J, with 15 bases between. The CDR3 extends over 15 amino acids. Germline V gene data show CDR1 as MNHEY and CDR2 as SVGAGI. CDR3 in amino acids: CASSYPGGLRTEAFF. The CDR3 coding sequence is TGTGCCAGCAGTTACCCCGGCGGGTTGAGGACTGAAGCTTTCTTT.

The rearrangement joins TRBV30 to TRBJ1-3; a possible D gene is TRBD1 (5 bases). CDR1 is GTSNPN and CDR2 is SVGIG in the germline V gene (reference sequence). The CDR3 has 12 amino acids. V was clipped by 0 bases and J by 9 bases, with 9 bases between them. The CDR3 here is CAWSVRGTTIYF. CDR3 DNA: TGTGCCTGGAGTGTACGAGGGACCACCATATATTTT.

The genes are TRBV19 and TRBJ1-5; D not resolved. The germline V and J ends were trimmed by 0 bases and 4 bases, with 7 bases remaining between them. This CDR3 region has 14 residues. Per the germline V gene, CDR1 is LNHDA and CDR2 is SQIVND (reference sequence). As DNA, the CDR3 is TGTGCCAGTAGTATAGACGGGGAAAATCAGCCCCAGCATTTT. Its translation: CASSIDGENQPQHF.

The chain has TRBV28 and TRBJ2-1; 8 bases agree with TRBD2. After removal of 4 bases from V and 8 bases from J, the junction contained 10 bases not matched to a gene. Germline-derived CDR1 and CDR2 are MDHEN and SYDVKM. This CDR3 contains 15 residues. This chain's CDR3 is CASSSREGGVDEQFF. Here the CDR3 DNA reads TGTGCCAGCAGTTCCCGGGAGGGCGGTGTCGATGAGCAGTTCTTC.

The gene calls are TRBV24-1 and TRBJ2-1, with 7 bases aligning to TRBD2. Trimming at V came to 11 bases and at J to 9 bases, leaving 15 bases not matched to a gene. CDR3 length: 14 amino acids. The germline gives CDR1 KGHDR, CDR2 SFDVKD. The CDR3 nucleotides read TGTGCCATTGGCCGGGGGTCACCGGGGGGTGAGCAGTTCTTC. Translation: CAIGRGSPGGEQFF.

V gene TRBV6-5 combines with J gene TRBJ1-5; 7 bases align to TRBD1. Unmatched junction bases numbered 11, after V lost 6 bases and J lost 6 bases. Germline assignment: CDR1 MNHEY and CDR2 SVGAGI. The CDR3 has 15 residues. The CDR3 loop reads CASRSTGDGAQPQHF. In DNA, the CDR3 is TGTGCCAGCAGGTCCACAGGGGATGGTGCTCAGCCCCAGCATTTT.